This TCR beta chain was captured in a study of T-cell reconstitution after alpha-beta-depleted transplantation in children. V was clipped by 3 bases and J by 8 bases; unmatched bases: 5. The CDR3 is 13 amino acids. Germline-derived CDR1 and CDR2 are MNHNS and SASEGT. Library preparation (for TCRbeta) was performed with unique molecular identifiers. TCRdb independently ran MiXCR on the PCR reads; one entry per CDR3 protein. The sample yields 70,000 to 100,000 distinct CDR3 sequences, over 9% seen once. V usage is TRBV6-1 and J usage is TRBJ2-3; 7 bases fit TRBD2. Specimen: PBMCs from the stem cell graft donor, collected from the stem cell graft. This TCR was recovered from a human donor who donated a stem cell graft to a child with inherited bone marrow failure. CDR3 coding DNA: TGTGCCAGCAGTGAGGCGGGGGTCGGTACGCAGTATTTT. This encodes CASSEAGVGTQYF.